Given below is one T cell receptor beta chain in context. Antigen unknown. TCRdb re-analysed the reads in MiXCR, keeping a single row per CDR3 protein. The sample lists about 330,000 distinct CDR3 sequences; about a third were seen once. Between the trimmed V and J ends, which lost 0 bases and 2 bases, there was a span of 7 bases. The length of the CDR3 is 14 residues. Germline V gives CDR1 ENHRY, CDR2 SYGVKD. This sample is part of a study of T cell repertoires in cytomegalovirus infection. Whole-study context: Indicated by public TCR beta signatures were CMV infection and matching HLA type.

The sample in question was cultured PBMCs, obtained from culture after CMV antigen stimulation. The chain has TRBV10-3 and TRBJ1-1; D ambiguous. This receptor was taken from a human donor in good health (CMV status not recorded). Some clones in this sample may be carry-over from other donors' samples. This CDR3 reads CAISESTDNTEAFF. The CDR3 nucleotides are TGTGCCATCAGTGAGTCGACGGATAACACTGAAGCTTTCTTT.